This T cell receptor beta chain was captured by sequencing in a study of cytomegalovirus exposure and HLA in healthy donors (dated by TCRdb to the late 2010s). For the study in its entirety: An earlier analysis of 587 of the donors reported 276 Gb of sequence data and 117 million unique TCR beta sequences from about 180 million T cells. Roughly 300 gigabases of sequencing data and roughly 81 million unique TCR sequences made up an early release that covered nearly 650 HLA-typed donors. The genetic ancestry cluster associated with self-reported Caucasian donors included over 80% of the 398 genotyped donors. The study aimed to test whether signatures of past pathogen exposure could be identified by cataloging public T cell receptors. The study profiled the T cell repertoires of fewer than 850 subjects by immunosequencing and related them to cytomegalovirus serostatus. Along with the roughly 700-subject first cohort, a separate validation cohort of some 130 different subjects was used. The study combined high-throughput TCR immunosequencing, statistical association of individual TCRs with disease status, and machine learning to predict cytomegalovirus infection status. A later analysis re-analyzed previously published TCR beta repertoires from 550 to 700 donors and added high-resolution HLA genotyping to study TCR occurrence patterns. Rather than drawing on any new phenotypic data, the later analysis identified candidate immune exposures from TCR beta sequences and the way those sequences occurred across donors. An earlier analysis of around 580 of the donors used high-throughput TCR beta sequencing to judge whether each TCR beta V gene segment behaved as functional or pseudogenic. Donor age, sex, ethnicity and CMV serostatus were compiled together with the repertoire data. In a later genetic analysis, genome-wide SNP genotypes for about three fifths of the roughly 670 donors were used, and that subset was treated as a discovery cohort. All discovery cohort repertoires had been generated using a single sequencing platform. Both class I and class II loci were covered by HLA typing, at four-digit resolution. Typing coverage varied by locus: about 629-630 donors for A, B, C, DRB1 and DQB1; 522 for DQA1; approximately 610 for DPA1; 450 to 480 for DPB1. A few DR-DQ haplotypes were treated as single units for association and clustering because of strong linkage in the cohort. Among around 400 genotyped donors of the cohort, an average of about 220,000 unique TCR beta nucleotide sequences was sequenced per donor, of which 15% to 20% were non-productive.

Remarks on this clone: It lacks a known antigen. It has no much larger one-base neighbor in the sample; base qualities were not kept.

The cohort consisted of hundreds of healthy bone marrow donors. Cohort members were all nominally healthy when sampled, although unrecorded immune exposures were likely present. The donor tested CMV seropositive and was one of the 289 seropositive cohort members. A peripheral blood sample was collected from each donor, and TCR beta sequencing was performed on peripheral blood mononuclear cells. The Qiagen DNeasy Blood Extraction Kit was used to extract genomic DNA from the blood cell samples. The investigation overall reported the following: Roughly 15 rarely observed V segments, including chromosome 9 orphons, were excluded from the earlier analysis of about 610 of the donors because counts were too low. The study gave a list of roughly 150 TCR beta chains associated with cytomegalovirus. The authors suggested that the approach could potentially be generalized to other disease states and immunological phenotypes. The classifier was reported to diagnose cytomegalovirus status with high specificity and sensitivity in both the original cohort and the validation cohort. Correlated functional status among segregating V segments might be attributable to linkage disequilibrium, but an unknown experimental factor could not be ruled out. A later genetic analysis reported fewer N-insertions in productive TCRs among donors in an Asian-associated ancestry cluster than the roughly 640-donor mean. Broadly in line with IMGT annotations, most TCR beta V segments showed up in productive rearrangements about 87% or about 30% of the time in an earlier analysis of roughly 590 of the donors. A later genetic analysis associated a missense DCLRE1C variant with V-gene and J-gene trimming of TCR beta chains, and an independent cohort replicated the association. A later analysis found that HLA-associated TCR beta chains were more clonally expanded and had lower generation probabilities than equally common non-associated chains. A group of highly shared sequence variants was considered likely to be a technical artifact of the sequencing pipeline. When HLA alleles, especially DR and DQ, strongly co-occurred, attributing TCR associations to individual alleles was difficult. The presence/absence analyses assumed that sequencing depth was roughly uniform across donors, and that assumption may not be true. The cohort was sequenced for TCR beta chains only, and without alpha or paired-chain data the features that could be detected were limited. Because HLA typing was missing for some donors at each locus, association tests included only the typed subset. A further reported finding was that TCR beta sequences accurately predicted the HLA-A and HLA-B alleles for most subjects in the first cohort. According to a later analysis, TCR association rates differed among HLA loci, with DRB1 alleles showing the most associated TCRs and HLA-C alleles showing the fewest. Several of the top co-occurrence clusters appeared to be linked to parvovirus B19, influenza, CMV and Epstein-Barr virus, according to a later analysis. A later analysis found that most CMV-associated TCR beta chains appeared HLA-restricted, with HLA associations seemingly driven largely by CMV exposure. CMV serostatus was the only immune exposure information available for the cohort. In vitro tests confirmed that a few of the cytomegalovirus-associated TCR beta chains recognize cytomegalovirus antigens. Across donors, most TCR sequences were observed very rarely, whereas some public TCRs were present in many individuals. In a later analysis, more than 15,000 TCR beta sequences were associated with specific HLA alleles at a false discovery rate of 0.05.

The library was prepared using the immunoSEQ multiplex PCR assay. The multiplex PCR relied on a mix of 60 forward primers for TCR Vbeta segments and 13 reverse primers for TCR Jbeta segments. Amplification of the CDR3 region of rearranged TCR beta genes was performed with a multiplex PCR assay on genomic DNA. Amplified TCR beta libraries were sequenced as 87-base-pair reads on the Illumina HiSeq System. In the original analysis: In a later analysis, some 80 million unique TCR beta chains were counted across the 650 to 700 repertoires, and approximately 11 million of these chains were shared by at least two donors. A nearest-neighbor algorithm error-corrected the raw reads and collapsed the reads into unique sequences, merging closely related sequences to remove PCR and sequencing errors. Alignment of CDR3 sequences to IMGT reference sequences was used to assign V, D and J gene segments. For a sequence to be retained, a match of at least six nucleotides to both a V gene segment and a J gene segment was required. Rearrangements were called productive when the CDR3 lacked stop codons and stayed in frame with V and J; all others were non-productive. Following IMGT convention, CDR3 was defined as the stretch from the second conserved V-encoded cysteine to the conserved J-encoded phenylalanine. The earlier analysis of 550 to 650 of the donors excluded any sequence lacking an unambiguous match to a single V gene segment. In an earlier analysis of 450 to 750 of the donors, a V segment was called functional when productive rearrangements were above 56.7%, and segregating when the standard deviation between donors exceeded 5%. A statistical classification framework was developed to diagnose cytomegalovirus status using the catalog of TCR beta chain sequences. In a later analysis, V and J genes were assigned by comparing TCR nucleotide sequences against IMGT/GENE-DB human TR gene sequences. In a later analysis, CDR3 sequences and most-parsimonious VDJ recombination scenarios were assigned using the TCRdist pipeline. A later analysis defined each TCR beta chain by its CDR3 amino acid sequence plus V-gene family, and excluded reads lacking a unique V-gene family. As a way to deal with suspected cross-contamination and a sequencing artifact, a later analysis dropped 500 to 700 nucleotide sequences that were highly shared and had low generation probability. In a later analysis, a clonal expansion index was calculated for each public chain from normalized within-repertoire ranks of inferred template counts. A later analysis computed generation probabilities with a VDJ recombination model fitted to out-of-frame rearrangements, and checked the results against IGoR. In a later analysis, TCR-TCR, TCR-HLA and TCR-CMV co-occurrence was scored with hypergeometric tests, and a repertoire-size bias correction was applied to TCR pairs. In a later analysis, false discovery rates were estimated by permuting HLA or CMV assignments 20 times. In a later analysis, co-occurring TCRs were grouped using DBSCAN, and TCRdist sequence similarity was added for clustering within HLA-allele-positive subsets. Repertoires with fewer than 30,000 or more than 120,000 public chains, plus five repertoires with anomalous nucleotide sharing, were excluded from co-occurrence clustering. Held by TCRdb, this immuneACCESS table contains in-frame sequences only and omits some clones. Under half of the omission traces to an unresolved V gene where checked; the cause of the rest is unknown. V, J and clone size reflect that table, while D and trimming were determined from the DNA. The sample table contains 80,000 or so clones; only one count was recorded for over 70% of them. The top ten clonotypes cover about a fifth of the sample.

This sequence originates from a young man in good health and CMV-seropositive. Material for sequencing was PBMCs.

The CDR3 in this case is CASSKWTDKNQPQHF. The nucleotide sequence reads TGTGCCAGTAGTAAATGGACGGACAAAAATCAGCCCCAGCATTTT. The chain employs TRBV19 and TRBJ1-5; TRBD1 is perhaps the D gene, given 5 matching bases. The germline V gene (reference sequence) supplies CDR1 LNHDA and CDR2 SQIVND. CDR3 length: 15 amino acids, cysteine to phenylalanine. CDR3 DNA is the only sequence kept; it has 45 bases, read in frame from the first base. Trimming at the junction amounts to 4 bases on V and 4 bases on J, and the germline ends lie 14 bases apart. Reference TRBV19 and TRBJ1-5 proteins supply the regions before and after the CDR3; the full variable domain is: DGGITQSPKYLFRKEGQNVTLSCEQNLNHDAMYWYRQDPGQGLRLIYYSQIVNDFQKGDIAEGYSVSREKKESFPLTVTSAQKNPTAFYLCASSKWTDKNQPQHFGDGTRLSIL.